This T cell receptor (beta chain) was found in a study of shared clonotypes between healthy human individuals. Study results and limitations: Compared with memory subsets, naive subsets generally had larger estimated richness.

An even split of each subset's genomic DNA across several immunoSEQ plates was performed. Libraries were prepared by immunoSEQ multiplex PCR; TCRdb keeps only in-frame clonotypes and omits some of them. The repertoire holds more than 850,000 clones, with approximately 78% as singletons. Trimming pared 5 bases from V and 1 base from J, leaving 16 bases between. The CDR3 extends over 16 amino acids. The V gene's germline CDR1 is SGHTA and CDR2 FQGTGA. A word on this clone: Its antigen is not known.

Subsets obtained from CD4+ cells comprised CD45RA+ naive and CD45RA-negative memory cells. The material sequenced was memory CD4+ T cells from PBMCs. Subset: CD45RA-negative fraction. This sequence joins TRBV7-3 and TRBJ2-3, with D tentatively TRBD1 or TRBD2 (5 bases each). The receptor was derived from a man in his late teens or twenties in good health. Some clones in this sample may be carry-over from other donors' samples. CDR3 DNA sequence: TGTGCCAGCAGCCTTCAACCGGGACCCCGCACAGATACGCAGTATTTT. As protein: CASSLQPGPRTDTQYF.